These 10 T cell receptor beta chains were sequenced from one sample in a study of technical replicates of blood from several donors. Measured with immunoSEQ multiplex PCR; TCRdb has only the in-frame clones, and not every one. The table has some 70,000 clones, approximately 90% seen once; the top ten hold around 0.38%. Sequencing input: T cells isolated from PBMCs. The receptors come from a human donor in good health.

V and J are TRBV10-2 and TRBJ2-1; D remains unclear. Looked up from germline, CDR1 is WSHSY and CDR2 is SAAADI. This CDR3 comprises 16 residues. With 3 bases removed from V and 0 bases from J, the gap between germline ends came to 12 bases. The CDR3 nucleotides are TGCGCCAGCAGTGACCAACGGCGGAGCTCCTACAATGAGCAGTTCTTC. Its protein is CASSDQRRSSYNEQFF.

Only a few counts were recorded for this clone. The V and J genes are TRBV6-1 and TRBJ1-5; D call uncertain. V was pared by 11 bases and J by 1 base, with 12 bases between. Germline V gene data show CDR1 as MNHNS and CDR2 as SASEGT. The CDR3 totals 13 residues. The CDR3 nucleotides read TGTGCCGGAGCGTTTTGGAGCAATCAGCCCCAGCATTTT. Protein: CAGAFWSNQPQHF.

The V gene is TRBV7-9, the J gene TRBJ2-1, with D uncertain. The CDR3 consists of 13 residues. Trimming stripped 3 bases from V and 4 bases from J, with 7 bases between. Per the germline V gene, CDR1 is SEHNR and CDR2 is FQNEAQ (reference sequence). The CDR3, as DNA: TGTGCCAGCAGCTTTCTCCAGTACAATGAGCAGTTCTTC. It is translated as CASSFLQYNEQFF.

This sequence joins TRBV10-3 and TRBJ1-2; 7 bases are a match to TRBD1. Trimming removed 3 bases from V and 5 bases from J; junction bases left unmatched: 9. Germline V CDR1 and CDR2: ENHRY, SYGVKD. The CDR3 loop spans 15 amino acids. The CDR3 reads CAISEAEGQHYGYTF. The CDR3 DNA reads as TGTGCCATCAGTGAAGCAGAGGGACAGCATTATGGCTACACCTTC.

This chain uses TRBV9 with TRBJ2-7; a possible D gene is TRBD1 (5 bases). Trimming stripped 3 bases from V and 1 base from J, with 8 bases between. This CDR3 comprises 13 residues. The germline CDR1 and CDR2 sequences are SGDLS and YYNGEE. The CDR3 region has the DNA TGTGCCAGCAGCGGGGGCGGATCCTACGAGCAGTACTTC. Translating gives CASSGGGSYEQYF.

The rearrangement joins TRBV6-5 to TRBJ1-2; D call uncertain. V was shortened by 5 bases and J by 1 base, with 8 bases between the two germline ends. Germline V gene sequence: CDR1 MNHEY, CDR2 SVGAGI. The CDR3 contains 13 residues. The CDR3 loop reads CASSIRVNYGYTF. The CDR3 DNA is TGTGCCAGCAGTATTAGAGTTAACTATGGCTACACCTTC.

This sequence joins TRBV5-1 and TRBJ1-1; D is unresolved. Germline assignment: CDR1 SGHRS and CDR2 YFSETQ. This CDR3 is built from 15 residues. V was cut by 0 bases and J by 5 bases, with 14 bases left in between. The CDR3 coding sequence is TGCGCCAGCAGCTTGGATCTGTCCGGAGGAACTGAAGCTTTCTTT. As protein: CASSLDLSGGTEAFF.

The CDR3 reads CASRPRLAGTYEQYF. CDR3 nucleotides: TGTGCCAGCAGACCTCGACTAGCGGGAACCTACGAGCAGTACTTC. The gene calls are TRBV7-8 and TRBJ2-7, with 11 positions matching TRBD2. This CDR3 spans 15 amino acids. In germline, CDR1 is SGHVS, CDR2 FQNEAQ. After removal of 6 bases from V and 2 bases from J, the junction contained 6 bases not matched to a gene.

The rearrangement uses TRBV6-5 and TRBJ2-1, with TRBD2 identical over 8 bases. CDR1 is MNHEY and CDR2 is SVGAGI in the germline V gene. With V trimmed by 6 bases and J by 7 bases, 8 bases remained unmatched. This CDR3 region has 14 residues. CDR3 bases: TGTGCCAGCAGCCGCCGGAGCGGGAGAAATGAGCAGTTCTTC. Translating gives CASSRRSGRNEQFF.

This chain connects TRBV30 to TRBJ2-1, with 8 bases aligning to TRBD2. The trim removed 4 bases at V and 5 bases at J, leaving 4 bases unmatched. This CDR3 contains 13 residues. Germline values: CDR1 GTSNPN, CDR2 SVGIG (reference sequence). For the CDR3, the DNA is TGTGCCTGGAACTCGGGAGGGCACAATGAGCAGTTCTTC. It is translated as CAWNSGGHNEQFF.